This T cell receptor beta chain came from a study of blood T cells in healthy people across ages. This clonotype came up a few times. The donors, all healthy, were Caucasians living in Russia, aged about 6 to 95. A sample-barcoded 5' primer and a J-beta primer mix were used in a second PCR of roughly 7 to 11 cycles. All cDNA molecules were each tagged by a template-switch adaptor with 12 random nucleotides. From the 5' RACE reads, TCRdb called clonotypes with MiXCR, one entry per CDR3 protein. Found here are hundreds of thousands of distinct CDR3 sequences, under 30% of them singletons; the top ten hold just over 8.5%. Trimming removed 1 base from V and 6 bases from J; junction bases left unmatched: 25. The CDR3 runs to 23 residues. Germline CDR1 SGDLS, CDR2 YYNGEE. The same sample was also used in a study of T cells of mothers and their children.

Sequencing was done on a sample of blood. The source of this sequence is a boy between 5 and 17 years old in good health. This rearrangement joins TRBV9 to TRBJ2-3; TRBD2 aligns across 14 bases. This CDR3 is CASSVRQGAIKGLAGADADTQYF. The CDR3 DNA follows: TGTGCCAGCAGCGTACGCCAGGGGGCGATTAAGGGACTAGCGGGAGCTGACGCGGATACGCAGTATTTT. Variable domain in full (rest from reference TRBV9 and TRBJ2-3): DSGVTQTPKHLITATGQRVTLRCSPRSGDLSVYWYQQSLDQGLQFLIQYYNGEERAKGNILERFSAQQFPDLHSELNLSSLELGDSALYFCASSVRQGAIKGLAGADADTQYFGPGTRLTVL.